This passage covers 21 T cell receptor beta chains from one sample sequenced in a study of blood T cell repertoires in COVID-19. TCRdb keeps only in-frame clones here, not all; method: immunoSEQ multiplex PCR. This table has 300,000 or so clones, about 87% appearing once. Sequenced material: peripheral blood. Receptors originate from a woman aged 40 to 50 with acute or convalescent COVID-19.

The table lists this clone with a count of one. This rearrangement joins TRBV10-2 to TRBJ1-2; possibly TRBD1 for D (5 bases). The V gene's germline CDR1 is WSHSY and CDR2 SAAADI. The CDR3 totals 17 residues. The germline V and J ends were trimmed by 2 bases and 2 bases, with 18 bases remaining between them. CDR3 in DNA: TGCGCCAGCAGTGAGGATAGGGGCTCCCGGCCCAACTATGGCTACACCTTC. Its protein product is CASSEDRGSRPNYGYTF.

The V call is TRBV19, the J call TRBJ1-1, with no clear D. Trimming removed 6 bases from V and 8 bases from J, with 16 bases in between. In germline, CDR1 is LNHDA, CDR2 SQIVND (reference sequence). The length of the CDR3 is 13 residues. CDR3 amino acids: CASRKGGLTEAFF. CDR3 sequence (DNA): TGTGCCAGTAGAAAGGGAGGACTTACCGAAGCTTTCTTT.

This clone was counted only a few times. V gene TRBV10-3 combines with J gene TRBJ1-1; 7 positions agree with TRBD1. The germline CDR1 and CDR2 sequences are ENHRY and SYGVKD. CDR3 size: 14 residues. Trimming took 7 bases from V and 0 from J; bases not matched to a gene: 5. The CDR3 region is CAITLGQLNTEAFF. The CDR3 nucleotides read TGTGCCATCACCCTGGGACAGTTGAACACTGAAGCTTTCTTT.

This chain links TRBV2 with TRBJ1-5; 7 bases line up with TRBD1. This CDR3 is 14 amino acids long. CDR1 and CDR2 from the germline V gene are SNHLY and FYNNEI. With 4 bases clipped from V and 6 bases from J, the junction kept 6 bases outside the gene matches. The CDR3 nucleotides read TGTGCCAGCAGTGGACAGGGCCGGTCTCAGCCCCAGCATTTT. The encoded protein is CASSGQGRSQPQHF.

This chain uses TRBV30 with TRBJ1-4, with 10 bases identical to TRBD1. The germline CDR1 and CDR2 sequences are GTSNPN and SVGIG (reference sequence). The CDR3 length is 14 residues. V dropped 3 bases and J dropped 6; count of bases not matched to a gene: 4. The CDR3 loop is CAWSPDRGYEKLFF. The CDR3 DNA reads TGTGCCTGGAGCCCGGACAGGGGGTATGAAAAACTGTTTTTT.

The CDR3 here is CASTRGGLNTEAFF. The DNA of the CDR3 is TGTGCCAGCACCCGGGGGGGGCTGAACACTGAAGCTTTCTTT. The rearrangement uses TRBV14 and TRBJ1-1; D perhaps matches TRBD1 (6 bases). The CDR3 sequence is 14 residues long. Trimming pared 7 bases from V and 0 bases from J, leaving 12 bases between. Germline lookup yields CDR1 SGHDN and CDR2 FVKESK.

CDR3 sequence reads: CAWVQGLSGNTIYF. The CDR3 DNA is TGTGCCTGGGTACAGGGGCTCTCTGGAAACACCATATATTTT. The chain couples TRBV30 to TRBJ1-3; 7 nucleotides align to TRBD1. This CDR3 spans 14 amino acids. The V segment lost 5 bases and the J segment 0 bases; nucleotides outside the gene matches: 4. Germline values: CDR1 GTSNPN, CDR2 SVGIG (reference sequence).

The chain uses TRBV6-1 and TRBJ2-7; D is unclear. V was pared by 2 bases and J by 1 base, with 9 bases between. Germline CDR1 reads MNHNS; CDR2 reads SASEGT. The CDR3 is 14 residues long. This CDR3 reads CASSERGKSYEQYV. The CDR3 bases are TGTGCCAGCAGTGAACGCGGTAAATCCTACGAGCAGTACGTC.

The genes are TRBV18 and TRBJ2-4, with a possible D match to TRBD2 (6 bases). CDR3 length: 16 amino acids. V lost 6 bases to trimming and J lost 0 bases, with 15 bases between them. Germline V gene data show CDR1 as KGHSH and CDR2 as LQKENI. The CDR3 DNA reads as TGTGCCAGCTCCCCCCAAGGGGAGGTAGCCAAAAACATTCAGTACTTC. Amino acid sequence: CASSPQGEVAKNIQYF.

In its sample, this clone was seen many times. The chain links TRBV21-1 to TRBJ1-5; the table's D call, TRBD1, was not checked against the DNA. TRBV21-1 is assigned pseudogene status. This CDR3 is 19 amino acids long. CDR3 sequence: CASSKGRSSDSNYNQPQHF. CDR3 in DNA: TGTGCCAGCAGCAAAGGGAGATCTTCGGACAGCAACTACAATCAGCCCCAGCATTTT.

The genes are TRBV3-1 (or the pseudogene TRBV3-2) and TRBJ2-7, with 7 bases fitting TRBD1. This CDR3 region has 14 residues. Looked up from germline, CDR1 is LGHDT and CDR2 is YNNKEL (reference sequence). With V trimmed by 3 bases and J by 3 bases, 5 bases remained unmatched. The chain's CDR3 is CASSHHGTVYEQYV. In nucleotides, the CDR3 is TGTGCCAGCAGCCATCACGGGACAGTCTACGAGCAGTACGTC.

V and J are TRBV3-1 (or the pseudogene TRBV3-2) and TRBJ1-3, with 7 bases that match TRBD1. V dropped 4 bases and J dropped 4; count of bases not matched to a gene: 4. The germline V gene encodes CDR1 LGHDT and CDR2 YNNKEL (reference sequence). This CDR3 has 14 residues. For the CDR3, the DNA is TGTGCCAGCAGCCCACGGGGACAGGGAAACACCATATATTTT. Translating gives CASSPRGQGNTIYF.

The gene calls are TRBV11-2 and TRBJ1-1; D is unresolved. Germline V CDR1 and CDR2: SGHAT, FQNNGV. The CDR3 is 13 amino acids. Trimming left V 2 bases short and J 6 bases short, with 10 bases between. The CDR3 region is CASSLLGRSEAFF. The CDR3 region has the DNA TGTGCCAGCAGCTTACTAGGGAGATCTGAAGCTTTCTTT.

DNA for the CDR3: TGTGCCTATTCAAGGGGTCCGGGACACTCATGGAATGAGCAGTTCTTC. Translating it yields CAYSRGPGHSWNEQFF. This chain connects TRBV30 to TRBJ2-1; TRBD1 is a possible D gene (6 bases). Trimming took 7 bases from V and 7 from J, leaving 26 bases between them. This CDR3 is 16 amino acids long. Germline V gene data show CDR1 as GTSNPN and CDR2 as SVGIG (reference sequence).

The chain is built from TRBV6-5 and TRBJ1-5, with 8 bases matching TRBD1. V shed 5 bases, J shed 7 bases, and the junction held 7 bases outside the gene matches. The CDR3 sequence is 14 residues long. The germline gives CDR1 MNHEY, CDR2 SVGAGI. CDR3 in amino acids: CASSLRQGPQPQHF. The CDR3 DNA is TGTGCCAGCAGTCTTCGACAGGGGCCACAGCCCCAGCATTTT.

The chain employs TRBV7-9 and TRBJ1-4, with a possible D match to TRBD1 (6 bases). CDR1 and CDR2 (germline): SEHNR, FQNEAQ (reference sequence). This CDR3 contains 16 residues. The V end was cut by 6 bases, the J end by 5 bases, with 19 bases between. The DNA for the CDR3 is TGTGCCAGCAGTCCCCCCCTAGAAGGACAGAATGAAAAACTGTTTTTT. As protein: CASSPPLEGQNEKLFF.

The sample holds one count of this clone. The genes are TRBV5-6 and TRBJ2-7, with D possibly matching TRBD2 (6 bases). Germline lookup yields CDR1 SGHDT and CDR2 YYEEEE. The V end was cut by 6 bases, the J end by 6 bases, with 16 bases between. This CDR3 comprises 13 residues. CDR3 region: CASTLAGWLEQYV. CDR3 nucleotides: TGTGCCAGCACCCTCGCGGGGTGGCTCGAGCAGTACGTC.

The V gene is TRBV7-9, the J gene TRBJ1-5; D remains unclear. V gave up 5 bases and J gave up 5 bases, with 10 bases separating them. CDR3 length: 13 amino acids. CDR1 is SEHNR, CDR2 FQNEAQ, per germline (reference sequence). CDR3 nucleotides: TGTGCCAGCAGCCCTGCGGGCGATCAGCCCCAGCATTTT. This gives the protein CASSPAGDQPQHF.

The rearrangement links TRBV11-2 to TRBJ2-2; D ambiguous. Germline V gene lookup returns CDR1 SGHAT and CDR2 FQNNGV. Trimming pared 6 bases from V and 6 bases from J, leaving 8 bases between. The CDR3 has 12 amino acids. CDR3 region: CASRASPGELFF. DNA of the CDR3: TGTGCCAGCAGGGCTAGTCCCGGGGAGCTGTTTTTT.

V is TRBV4-2 and J is TRBJ2-4, with 8 nucleotides matching TRBD2. The length of the CDR3 is 15 residues. With V trimmed by 1 base and J by 8 bases, 7 bases remained unmatched. Germline V CDR1 and CDR2: LGHNA, YNFKEQ. In DNA, the CDR3 is TGTGCCAGCAGCCAAGGAGATCGGGGGGGGGACATTCAGTACTTC. It codes for CASSQGDRGGDIQYF.

The chain employs TRBV19 and TRBJ1-1; 7 bases align to TRBD1. The CDR3 is 14 amino acids. Germline V gene sequence: CDR1 LNHDA, CDR2 SQIVND (reference sequence). Trimming removed 5 bases from V and 1 base from J; junction bases left unmatched: 4. As DNA, the CDR3 is TGTGCCAGTAGTGCGACAGGGTCGAACACTGAAGCTTTCTTT. Amino acid sequence: CASSATGSNTEAFF.